One T cell receptor (beta chain) is described in this entry. Its antigen is unknown. The data were obtained in a study of cytomegalovirus exposure and HLA in healthy donors. Study in general: HLA-typed donors contributed 80 million or so unique TCRs, which were held in an early data release.

With 60 Vbeta and 13 Jbeta primers, the PCR was carried out. TCRdb's copy holds only in-frame clones and misses some; the assay was immunoSEQ multiplex PCR. The top ten clones hold approximately 3.5% of a sample with 120,000 or so clones, roughly 80% of them seen once. Study outcomes and limitations: Data from an earlier analysis indicated that most TCR beta V segments were productive either about 90% or about 30% of the time. Reports state that TCR beta sequences accurately predicted most subjects' HLA-A and HLA-B alleles.

The CDR3 is 13 residues long. Germline CDR1 reads MNHEY; CDR2 reads SVGAGI. Between the trimmed V and J ends, which lost 6 bases and 3 bases, there was a span of 9 bases. The sequenced sample consisted of PBMCs. This chain uses TRBV6-5 with TRBJ2-4, with D uncertain. The sequence came from a woman between 35 and 50 years old in good health and CMV-seropositive. CDR3 in DNA: TGTGCCAGCAGAGCACCTTACAAAAACATTCAGTACTTC. Encoded protein: CASRAPYKNIQYF.